These 10 T cell receptor beta chains were sequenced from one sample in a study of low-dose radiotherapy and immunotherapy resistance in tumors. With TRAV- and TRBV-specific primers, first-strand cDNA was made, covering the alpha and beta chains. Amplification, which lasted 20 to 25 PCR cycles, used a constant-region primer and V-primer adapter to amplify TCRs. Each CDR3 protein gets one entry after TCRdb re-called the reads with MiXCR. The data contain 95,000 to 100,000 distinct CDR3 sequences, less than 25% of them seen just once; the ten biggest clones take up about 4%. Time point denoted: after trial treatment. Indicated treatment: LDRT plus nivolumab, ipilimumab, low-dose cyclophosphamide and aspirin (RACIN trial). Sequencing was performed on PBMCs, taken after low-dose radiotherapy plus immunotherapy. The receptors were gathered from a male donor with prostate cancer.

This clonotype has ten or more counts. The rearrangement links TRBV12-3 or TRBV12-4 to TRBJ1-6; possible D gene TRBD1, 5 bases. This CDR3 is built from 14 residues. V lost 3 bases and J lost 7, with 10 bases in between. In DNA form, the CDR3 reads TGTGCCAGCAGTTTTCAGGGTCCCAATTCACCCCTCCACTTT. Its protein product is CASSFQGPNSPLHF.

This clonotype was seen at least ten times. The chain joins TRBV28 to TRBJ1-1; no clear D gene. Germline lookup yields CDR1 MDHEN and CDR2 SYDVKM. The CDR3 runs to 11 residues. V shed 5 bases and J shed 6 bases, with 7 bases lying between them. The CDR3 is CASSDRAEAFF. The CDR3 nucleotides are TGTGCCAGCAGTGACCGCGCTGAAGCTTTCTTT.

This clonotype was picked up many times. J is TRBJ2-5 and V is TRBV23-1, with TRBD1 as a possible D gene (5 bases). TRBV23-1 is marked as an open reading frame, function uncertain. The CDR3 loop spans 15 amino acids. The germline V and J ends were trimmed by 3 bases and 3 bases, with 14 bases remaining between them. CDR3 sequence (DNA): TGCGCCAGCAGTCATTCTAGAACAGGAGAAGAGACCCAGTACTTC. Its translation is CASSHSRTGEETQYF.

This clonotype was seen many times. This rearrangement joins TRBV20-1 to TRBJ2-1; 7 bases map to TRBD2. V was pared by 5 bases and J by 3 bases, with 10 bases of the junction left unmatched. The CDR3 contains 15 residues. From germline, CDR1 is DFQATT and CDR2 SNEGSKA (reference sequence). This CDR3 is CSAPTLGGGYNEQFF. The DNA of the CDR3 is TGCAGTGCTCCCACTTTGGGGGGGGGCTACAATGAGCAGTTCTTC.

This clonotype was observed many times. This chain links TRBV29-1 with TRBJ2-7, with 7 positions matching TRBD2. This CDR3 spans 13 amino acids. With 3 bases clipped from V and 5 bases from J, the junction kept 7 bases outside the gene matches. From germline, CDR1 is SQVTM and CDR2 ANQGSEA. CDR3 sequence: CSVDREGTNEQYF. The CDR3 nucleotides are TGCAGCGTTGATAGGGAGGGTACGAACGAGCAGTACTTC.

This clonotype was seen repeatedly, ten times or more. The J gene is TRBJ1-5, the V gene TRBV2, with 9 bases matching TRBD1. Germline assignment: CDR1 SNHLY and CDR2 FYNNEI. The trim removed 6 bases at V and 7 bases at J, leaving 7 bases unmatched. This CDR3 comprises 14 residues. The CDR3 reads CASRGQGLGQPQHF. The CDR3, as DNA: TGTGCCAGCAGGGGACAGGGCCTAGGACAGCCCCAGCATTTT.

There are many counts of this clonotype. The chain carries TRBV5-5 and TRBJ2-3; D may be TRBD1 or TRBD2 (6 bases each). CDR3 size: 15 residues. Trimming removed 3 bases from V and 0 bases from J, with 11 bases in between. Germline CDR1 is SGHKS and CDR2 is YYEKEE (reference sequence). CDR3 residues: CASSSPGASTDTQYF. CDR3 DNA sequence: TGTGCCAGCAGCTCTCCGGGGGCTAGCACAGATACGCAGTATTTT.

The rearrangement links TRBV3-1 to TRBJ1-2, with D uncertain. The CDR3 is 14 residues long. Deletions cut 0 bases from V and 1 base from J, with 6 bases between. Germline-derived CDR1 and CDR2 are LGHDT and YNNKEL (reference sequence). Here the CDR3 reads CASSQDRHNYGYTF. In nucleotides, the CDR3 is TGTGCCAGCAGCCAAGACAGGCATAACTATGGCTACACCTTC.

The V call is TRBV5-5, the J call TRBJ1-4; tentatively, D is TRBD1 (5 bases). Germline loops: CDR1 SGHKS, CDR2 YYEKEE (reference sequence). The CDR3 totals 17 residues. V was clipped by 0 bases and J by 4 bases, with 16 bases between them. The CDR3 bases are TGTGCCAGCAGCTTGGGATTCTTAGGGGCGGGTAATGAAAAACTGTTTTTT. Its protein is CASSLGFLGAGNEKLFF.

This clonotype occurred many times. The chain employs TRBV5-1 and TRBJ2-7; D uncertain. Trimming pared 0 bases from V and 7 bases from J, leaving 8 bases between. The CDR3 is 12 amino acids. The V gene's germline CDR1 is SGHRS and CDR2 YFSETQ. The CDR3 loop reads CASSLGTTEQYF. CDR3 nucleotide sequence: TGCGCCAGCAGCTTGGGGACGACTGAGCAGTACTTC.